A single sample gave rise to the 13 T cell receptor beta chains below, sequenced in a study of human T cells and chemical hapten exposure. MiXCR, run by TCRdb on the RACE reads, gives a single entry per CDR3 protein. Here the sample spans around 380,000 distinct CDR3 sequences, 4% to 5.5% being singletons. Sample time point: patch test 1, 2 weeks after DPC sensitization. As for treatment: therapeutic diphenylcyclopropenone sensitization with weekly scalp DPC. Here the sequenced sample was whole blood, taken in connection with sensitization to the hapten diphenylcyclopropenone (DPC). All receptors come from a woman aged 45-65 years with alopecia areata. Some clones in this sample may be carry-over from other donors' samples.

This clonotype appeared many times. As DNA, the CDR3 is TGTGCCAGCAGTTTCGTAAGTCGTGGGGCCAACGTCCTGACTTTC. Residues: CASSFVSRGANVLTF. The chain has TRBV27 and TRBJ2-6; D not certain. Trimming cost V 3 bases and J 3 bases, with 9 bases left between them. CDR1 and CDR2 (germline): MNHEY, SMNVEV (reference sequence). This CDR3 comprises 15 residues.

This clonotype was seen ten or more times. The chain uses TRBV18 and TRBJ2-7, with 8 bases that match TRBD1. Trimming took 4 bases from V and 5 from J; bases not matched to a gene: 7. The germline gives CDR1 KGHSH, CDR2 LQKENI. The CDR3 length is 14 residues. The CDR3 region is CASSLRQGTDEQYF. The DNA of the CDR3 is TGTGCCAGCTCACTTCGACAGGGGACCGACGAGCAGTACTTC.

This clonotype was recorded at least ten times. CDR3 region: CSARTGNNQPQHF. Written as DNA, the CDR3 is TGCAGTGCTAGGACAGGGAACAATCAGCCCCAGCATTTT. This chain uses TRBV20-1 with TRBJ1-5; 7 bases match TRBD1. V lost 3 bases to trimming and J lost 3 bases; unmatched junction nucleotides: 2. Germline CDR1 and CDR2: DFQATT and SNEGSKA (reference sequence). The CDR3 covers 13 residues.

The chain uses TRBV12-3 or TRBV12-4 and TRBJ1-6; tentative D call: TRBD1 (5 bases). The CDR3 length is 14 residues. The V and J ends lost 6 bases and 5 bases respectively, with 11 bases between them. The CDR3 coding sequence is TGTGCCAGCAGCCTGACAGCAGATAATTCACCCCTCCACTTT. This gives the protein CASSLTADNSPLHF.

This clonotype was seen many times. The chain has TRBV7-9 and TRBJ2-1; D remains ambiguous. Trimming removed 5 bases at V and 9 bases at J, with 14 bases between. Per germline, CDR1 SEHNR and CDR2 FQNEAQ (reference sequence). The CDR3 sequence is 13 residues long. The CDR3 loop reads CASSAGPFGEQFF. CDR3 nucleotides: TGTGCCAGCAGCGCCGGACCTTTCGGTGAGCAGTTCTTC.

This clonotype turned up a few times. The chain has TRBV7-2 and TRBJ1-1; tentative D call: TRBD1 (5 bases). This CDR3 has 14 residues. Germline CDR1 and CDR2: SGHTA and FQGNSA. V lost 5 bases, J lost 5 bases, and 15 bases lay in between. The CDR3 protein is CASSPTRARTEAFF. DNA for the CDR3: TGTGCCAGCAGCCCCACCAGGGCTCGGACTGAAGCTTTCTTT.

This chain joins TRBV7-9 and TRBJ2-3, with TRBD2 identical over 10 bases. CDR1 SEHNR and CDR2 FQNEAQ come from the germline V gene (reference sequence). The CDR3 totals 16 residues. Unmatched junction bases numbered 13, after V lost 7 bases and J lost 6 bases. The CDR3 loop reads CASTFSSGSGEDTQYF. For the CDR3, the DNA is TGTGCCAGCACCTTCTCTAGCGGGAGTGGGGAGGATACGCAGTATTTT.

The sample holds many counts of this clonotype. The V and J genes are TRBV20-1 and TRBJ1-2, with D possibly being TRBD1 (5 bases). Trimming removed 0 bases from V and 6 bases from J, with 17 bases in between. The CDR3 loop spans 15 amino acids. In germline, CDR1 is DFQATT, CDR2 SNEGSKA (reference sequence). CDR3 residues: CSARDVRGLSHGYTF. The CDR3 nucleotides are TGCAGTGCTAGAGATGTGCGGGGGTTGTCCCATGGCTACACCTTC.

In its sample, this clonotype was seen many times. The J gene is TRBJ2-7, the V gene TRBV7-6; no clear D. CDR1 and CDR2 (germline): SGHVS, FNYEAQ. V dropped 2 bases and J dropped 3 bases, with 8 bases sitting between them. CDR3 size: 13 residues. This CDR3 reads CASSLNRDYEQYF. The DNA of the CDR3 is TGTGCCAGCAGCTTAAACAGAGACTACGAGCAGTACTTC. The whole variable domain, filled in from reference TRBV7-6 and TRBJ2-7, reads GAGVSQSPRYKVTKRGQDVALRCDPISGHVSLYWYRQALGQGPEFLTYFNYEAQQDKSGLPNDRFSAERPEGSISTLTIQRTEQRDSAMYRCASSLNRDYEQYFGPGTRLTVT.

This clonotype has ten or more counts. This chain links TRBV12-3 or TRBV12-4 with TRBJ2-1; tentative D call: TRBD1 (5 bases). CDR3 size: 15 residues. V was shortened by 5 bases and J by 4 bases, with 15 bases between the two germline ends. For the CDR3, the DNA is TGTGCCAGCAGTCCACAGGTAACCCGATACAATGAGCAGTTCTTC. Protein: CASSPQVTRYNEQFF.

This clonotype has at least ten counts. The chain combines TRBV7-2 with TRBJ2-2; 12 bases align to TRBD2. With V trimmed by 2 bases and J by 3 bases, 4 bases remained unmatched. Per germline, CDR1 SGHTA and CDR2 FQGNSA. The CDR3 extends over 17 amino acids. CDR3 residues: CASSLLLAGGDTGELFF. In DNA, the CDR3 is TGTGCCAGCAGCTTACTACTAGCGGGAGGAGACACCGGGGAGCTGTTTTTT.

Many counts were recorded for this clonotype. The chain carries TRBV7-3 and TRBJ2-1, with 8 bases matching TRBD2. The CDR3 spans 16 residues. Germline V gives CDR1 SGHTA, CDR2 FQGTGA. V lost 0 bases, J lost 2 bases, and 3 bases stayed unmatched. CDR3: CASSLTSGVPYNEQFF. CDR3 in DNA: TGTGCCAGCAGCTTAACTAGCGGGGTGCCCTACAATGAGCAGTTCTTC.

This clonotype has ten or more counts. J is TRBJ1-2 and V is TRBV20-1; D gene ambiguous. Trimming cost V 8 bases and J 8 bases, with 9 bases left between them. The CDR3 is 9 residues long. Germline values: CDR1 DFQATT, CDR2 SNEGSKA (reference sequence). The CDR3 protein is CSKSPGYTF. The CDR3 DNA reads as TGCAGTAAGAGTCCCGGCTACACCTTC.